The 20 T cell receptor beta chains in this list originate from one sample, sequenced in a study of blood T cells in healthy people across ages. A second PCR of 7 to 11 cycles used a sample-barcoded 5' primer and a J-beta primer mix. MiXCR, run by TCRdb on the 5' RACE reads, gives a single entry per CDR3 protein. This table has 700,000 or so distinct CDR3 sequences, about 24% appearing once. Sequencing was carried out using blood. The source is a man aged 70 or older in good health.

V is TRBV4-3 and J is TRBJ2-2; D is ambiguous. Germline V lookup: CDR1 LGHNA, CDR2 YSLEER. The V and J ends lost 0 bases and 3 bases respectively, with 11 bases between them. The CDR3 is 16 amino acids. CDR3 amino acids: CASSQEGNFHTGELFF. As DNA, the CDR3 is TGCGCCAGCAGCCAAGAGGGCAACTTTCACACCGGGGAGCTGTTTTTT.

This clonotype came up a few times. The V call is TRBV19, the J call TRBJ1-2, with 9 bases fitting TRBD1. CDR3 length: 13 amino acids. CDR1 is LNHDA and CDR2 is SQIVND in the germline V gene (reference sequence). The trim removed 7 bases at V and 7 bases at J, leaving 7 bases unmatched. Written as DNA, the CDR3 is TGTGCCAGTATGGCGGACAGGGGACTTGGCTACACCTTC. Its translation is CASMADRGLGYTF.

This clonotype was seen only a few times. The chain employs TRBV15 and TRBJ1-2; no reliable D call. Deletions cut 0 bases from V and 8 bases from J, with 16 bases between. This CDR3 comprises 15 residues. Germline CDR1 LNHNV, CDR2 YYDKDF (reference sequence). DNA of the CDR3: TGTGCCACCAGCAGAGATAGTGACGGGTCCAAGGGCTACACCTTC. This gives the protein CATSRDSDGSKGYTF.

This clonotype has at least ten counts. The V and J genes are TRBV12-3 or TRBV12-4 and TRBJ2-7; D may be TRBD1 (6 bases). The V gene lost 6 bases and the J gene lost 2 bases, with 14 bases spanning the gap. The CDR3 has 14 residues. The CDR3 coding sequence is TGTGCCAGCAGGCTAACCGGGACAACCTACGAGCAGTACTTC. Encoded protein: CASRLTGTTYEQYF.

The rearrangement uses TRBV12-3 or TRBV12-4 and TRBJ1-1; TRBD1 is a possible D gene (5 bases). Trimming pared 3 bases from V and 8 bases from J, leaving 10 bases between. This CDR3 has 12 amino acids. CDR3 loop: CASSFNPGEAFF. The CDR3 DNA follows: TGTGCCAGCAGTTTTAATCCAGGGGAAGCTTTCTTT.

This chain uses TRBV29-1 with TRBJ2-4; D is unclear. Trimming removed 6 bases from V and 0 bases from J, with 9 bases in between. The germline gives CDR1 SQVTM, CDR2 ANQGSEA. This CDR3 contains 13 residues. The CDR3 bases are TGCAGCGTCTTTCTTATAGCCAAAAACATTCAGTACTTC. Protein: CSVFLIAKNIQYF.

The gene calls are TRBV13 and TRBJ2-3, with TRBD2 matching 13 bases. From germline, CDR1 is PRHDT and CDR2 FYEKMQ (reference sequence). The V segment lost 3 bases and the J segment 7 bases; nucleotides outside the gene matches: 10. The CDR3 extends over 17 amino acids. The chain's CDR3 is CASSLGTGTSGINTQYF. The CDR3 nucleotides read TGTGCCAGCAGCTTGGGAACCGGGACTAGCGGGATAAATACGCAGTATTTT.

This clonotype was detected many times. J is TRBJ2-5 and V is TRBV5-1; TRBD1 agrees at 7 bases. The J segment lost 5 bases and the V segment lost 3 bases, leaving 13 bases of the junction unmatched. CDR1 and CDR2 (germline): SGHRS, YFSETQ. The CDR3 loop spans 16 amino acids. CDR3 loop: CASSSNTGVGLETQYF. As DNA, the CDR3 is TGCGCCAGCAGCTCTAATACAGGGGTCGGTTTGGAGACCCAGTACTTC.

In its sample, this clonotype was seen a few times. The CDR3, as DNA: TGTGCCAGCAGGCTAGCGGGGGGGGACTACGAGCAGTACTTC. Translating gives CASRLAGGDYEQYF. The V gene is TRBV12-3 or TRBV12-4, the J gene TRBJ2-7; 12 bases line up with TRBD2. The J segment lost 3 bases and the V segment lost 6 bases, leaving 3 bases of the junction unmatched. The CDR3 runs 14 residues.

Worth noting for this clonotype: This may be a read error: a much more frequent sequence differs by one nucleotide. The chain uses TRBV13 and TRBJ2-1; TRBD2 aligns across 11 bases. With V trimmed by 2 bases and J by 5 bases, 8 bases remained unmatched. This CDR3 has 17 residues. Germline V gene sequence: CDR1 PRHDT, CDR2 FYEKMQ (reference sequence). CDR3 coding DNA: TGTGCCAGCAGCTTAATCGGTATGGGACTAGCGGACAATGAGCAGTTCTTC. Translated: CASSLIGMGLADNEQFF.

J is TRBJ2-1 and V is TRBV6-6; 12 positions agree with TRBD2. The junction had 3 bases not matched to a gene; V was cut back by 2 bases and J by 7 bases. The CDR3 is 15 amino acids. The germline CDR1 and CDR2 sequences are MNHNY and SVGAGI (reference sequence). This CDR3 reads CASSYGLAGMNEQFF. The CDR3 bases are TGTGCCAGCAGTTACGGACTAGCGGGGATGAATGAGCAGTTCTTC.

This chain uses TRBV10-3 with TRBJ1-4; D is unclear. CDR1 is ENHRY, CDR2 SYGVKD, per germline. This CDR3 contains 11 residues. The V and J ends lost 2 bases and 8 bases respectively, with 3 bases between them. CDR3 coding DNA: TGTGCCATCAGTGAGGGGGAAAAACTGTTTTTT. Translation gives CAISEGEKLFF.

This chain links TRBV12-3 or TRBV12-4 with TRBJ1-4; D remains unclear. Trimming shortened V by 3 bases and J by 8 bases, and 13 bases separated the two germline ends. CDR3 length: 14 residues. The chain's CDR3 is CASSFQQPPEKLFF. The CDR3, as DNA: TGTGCCAGCAGTTTTCAGCAGCCGCCGGAAAAACTGTTTTTT.

V is TRBV5-6 and J is TRBJ2-3; D possibly corresponds to TRBD1 (5 bases). The CDR3 spans 16 residues. CDR1 is SGHDT and CDR2 is YYEEEE in the germline V gene. V lost 2 bases to trimming and J lost 4 bases, with 17 bases between them. This CDR3 reads CASSFLSGLRADTQYF. In DNA form, the CDR3 reads TGTGCCAGCAGCTTTCTATCAGGTCTCAGGGCAGATACGCAGTATTTT.

This clonotype was detected a few times. This rearrangement joins TRBV19 to TRBJ2-6; 7 nucleotides line up with TRBD1. This CDR3 is 19 amino acids long. V was pared by 3 bases and J by 0 bases, with 11 bases of the junction left unmatched. The germline V gene has CDR1 LNHDA and CDR2 SQIVND (reference sequence). This CDR3 reads CASSIRAFEGASGANVLTF. In DNA, the CDR3 is TGTGCCAGTAGTATTAGGGCCTTTGAGGGGGCCTCTGGGGCCAACGTCCTGACTTTC. Variable domain in full (rest from reference TRBV19 and TRBJ2-6): DGGITQSPKYLFRKEGQNVTLSCEQNLNHDAMYWYRQDPGQGLRLIYYSQIVNDFQKGDIAEGYSVSREKKESFPLTVTSAQKNPTAFYLCASSIRAFEGASGANVLTFGAGSRLTVL.

The rearrangement joins TRBV2 to TRBJ1-1, with a weak D call TRBD1 (6 bases). Germline V gene data show CDR1 as SNHLY and CDR2 as FYNNEI. V lost 8 bases to trimming and J lost 1 base, with 11 bases between them. The CDR3 has 13 residues. CDR3: CASAGTRNTEAFF. The CDR3, as DNA: TGTGCCAGCGCCGGGACAAGGAACACTGAAGCTTTCTTT.

In this sample, this clonotype turned up a few times. The rearrangement joins TRBV7-2 to TRBJ1-1, with TRBD1 as a possible D gene (5 bases). Germline assignment: CDR1 SGHTA and CDR2 FQGNSA. The CDR3 is made up of 14 amino acids. V lost 5 bases, J lost 1 base, and 11 bases lay in between. CDR3 sequence (DNA): TGTGCCAGCAGCGCGGACACGACGAACACTGAAGCTTTCTTT. Translation gives CASSADTTNTEAFF.

The chain recombines TRBV12-3 or TRBV12-4 with TRBJ2-3; 7 bases agree with TRBD1. V was clipped by 6 bases and J by 4 bases; unmatched bases: 7. The CDR3 extends over 14 amino acids. Here the CDR3 DNA reads TGTGCCAGCAGAACCGCCGGGACAGCAGATACGCAGTATTTT. It translates to CASRTAGTADTQYF.

This clonotype was picked up a small number of times. The junction and the germline gene differ at one end; a read error may be behind it. The genes are TRBV10-3 and TRBJ2-7; D unclear. With the DNA end fitting TRBJ2-1 better, the J assignment may be wrong. Germline V gene data show CDR1 as ENHRY and CDR2 as SYGVKD. The CDR3 has 13 amino acids. DNA of the CDR3: TGCGCCATCAGTGAGACGGCATACAATGAGCAGTTCTTC. Protein: CAISETAYNEQFF.

This clonotype was detected a few times. The junction and the germline gene differ at one end; a read error may be behind it. This rearrangement joins TRBV27 to TRBJ1-2; D gene unclear. Germline V gene lookup returns CDR1 MNHEY and CDR2 SMNVEV (reference sequence). CDR3 length: 13 amino acids. The CDR3 protein is CASSSSEDYGYTF. DNA of the CDR3: TGCGCCAGCAGTTCTTCAGAAGACTATGGCTACACCTTC.